This TCR beta chain was identified in a study of PD-L1 blockade in urothelial cancer (TCRdb year 2017). Concerning the study at large: All patients started therapy at some point between 2014 and 2016 and received atezolizumab 1,200 mg intravenously every 3 weeks. Blood samples were analyzed at two time points: 3 weeks after treatment start (second dose) and 6 weeks after treatment start. Pretreatment tumor samples and matched peripheral blood, collected serially before and after atezolizumab treatment, underwent TCR sequencing. The study was an exploratory multi-omic analysis of somatic, immune and clinical correlates of response to PD-L1 blockade with atezolizumab in urothelial cancer. Blood samples gave a median of approximately 150,000 T cells and under 85,000 unique TCRs, with a median clonality of roughly 0.081. Durable clinical benefit was defined as progression-free survival longer than 6 months, and TCR features were also tested against progression-free and overall survival. In the same patients, pretreatment tumors underwent whole exome sequencing and RNA sequencing in addition to TCR sequencing. Fewer than ten patients reached durable clinical benefit, while 20 patients did not. Patients had an ECOG performance status of 0 or 1 and had received between 0 and 3 prior chemotherapy regimens. About 85% of the roughly 29 patients were identified as males with urothelial cancer of bladder origin, and a prior smoking history was reported by 18 of 29 patients. Pretreatment blood TCR-seq was available for about 27 patients, at least one posttreatment blood collection was obtained for 24 patients, and tumor TCR-seq was available for 24 patients.

Each PCR received spiked-in synthetic TCR analog templates so that absolute template abundance could be estimated from read counts. The immunoSEQ assay used bias-controlled V and J gene primers to amplify TCRbeta CDR3 regions from genomic DNA. Sequencing of rearranged TCRbeta segments was done at approximately 20X coverage. The authors' pipeline ran thus. Clustering was used to correct sequencing errors, and CDR3s were annotated against IMGT so that V, D and J genes could be assigned. Downstream analyses used only productive TCRbeta rearrangements, leaving out any out-of-frame or stop-codon sequences. To compute clonality, Shannon entropy was normalized by the log of the number of unique productive sequences and then subtracted from one. Fisher's exact test with Benjamini-Hochberg correction, using a cutoff of adjusted p below 0.01, was how clones that differed between time points or between blood and tumor were identified. As stored in TCRdb, this immuneACCESS dataset retains in-frame rearrangements with V and J assigned. A fraction of the clones does not appear; measured against another copy, unresolved V genes explain less than half of the discrepancy, and the remainder lacks a known reason. V and J calls and clone size are given by that table; D and trimming were obtained from the DNA. The table for this sample lists about 40,000 clones; around four fifths of them were counted only once. Of the sample, about 17% falls within the top ten clones.

The cohort comprised approximately 30 patients with locally advanced or metastatic urothelial carcinoma treated at Memorial Sloan Kettering on a trial protocol. Peripheral blood mononuclear cells were collected pretreatment and during treatment, at between 1 and 8 total time points per patient. The Qiagen DNeasy Blood extraction kit was used to purify genomic DNA from total PBMCs and tumor samples. Collected pretreatment and during treatment, PBMCs were isolated and stored as previously described. This clone was seen only once. Its specific antigen is unknown. Nothing much larger sits one base from this clone, and base qualities are not available. From V the trimming removes 5 bases and from J it removes 7 bases, while the gene matches leave 7 bases of the junction unaccounted for. The CDR3 spans 13 residues, from the cysteine through the phenylalanine. Just CDR3 DNA is preserved here, 39 bases in frame from base 1. The germline V gene yields SQVTM for CDR1 and ANQGSEA for CDR2.

The paper's findings and limits, for the study overall: Because the sample size was small (n of about 30) and many of the analyses were exploratory, the results are meant to be hypothesis-generating. Improved progression-free and overall survival was found to be associated with pretreatment peripheral blood TCR clonality below the median. At 3 weeks after the start of treatment, tumor-associated TCR clones in peripheral blood had expanded more in patients with durable benefit (n ≈ 20, p = 0.022).

The TCR comes from a man between 60 and 75 years old with urothelial cancer. The sample was PBMCs, taken around atezolizumab (anti-PD-L1) treatment. The chain joins TRBV29-1 to TRBJ2-2; TRBD2 agrees with 7 junctional bases. The CDR3 reads CSVSGRGGGELFF. The DNA sequence is given as TGCAGCGTTTCAGGGCGCGGGGGCGGGGAGCTGTTTTTT.